The text below deals with one T cell receptor (beta chain). This clonotype was detected a few times. There is no known antigen for this receptor. Per-nucleotide qualities are absent, and no much larger clonotype sits a single base away. The sample originates from a study of T-cell memory formation after mild COVID-19 (dated by TCRdb to 2020 to 2023). A note on the overall study: Most TCR sequence clusters were specific to one of the two donors. Two young, previously healthy adult volunteers, one female and one male, were included in the cohort. Longitudinal TCRalpha and TCRbeta repertoire sequencing tracked T-cell clones expanding and contracting after mild COVID-19 in a couple of donors.

PBMCs were isolated by Ficoll-Paque density gradient centrifugation. What the work shows at the level of the full study, not this receptor alone: Some responding clones were found in pre-infection memory, which suggests that pre-existing cross-reactive memory T cells took part in the SARS-CoV-2 response. Contracting CD4+ clones appeared mostly in the CM and EM memory subsets, whereas CD8+ clones were enriched in EMRA. The study included only a couple of mild cases, and larger cohorts that include severe cases with pre-infection samples were judged to be necessary. Clones contracting from day 15 to 85 had balanced CD4/CD8 phenotypes, while a second wave expanding from day 15 to 37 was biased towards CD4+. SARS-CoV-2 specificity of the second-wave clones peaking on day 37 was not confirmed.

The reads were generated on an Illumina NovaSeq 6000. Using 5'RACE with constant-segment primers, TCRalpha and TCRbeta cDNA libraries were constructed, with sample barcodes and unique molecular identifiers added in the process. Trizol reagent was used to extract RNA from every sample. The libraries were amplified in two PCR steps, and the second step added a second sample barcode and Illumina TruSeq adapters. The libraries were sequenced on an Illumina NovaSeq using 2 x 150 bp paired-end reads. Turning to the authors' computational methods: Reads were demultiplexed and collapsed into UMI-guided consensus sequences with migec v1.2.7. Using mixcr v2.1.11, UMI consensuses were aligned to TRA and TRB V and J templates and then assembled into clonotypes. A clonotype was counted as expanded or contracted only when both edgeR and NoisET called the clonotype significant, with the noise models trained on biological replicates. For edgeR calls, the cutoffs were a false discovery rate-adjusted p below 0.01 and a log2 fold-change threshold of 1. As an exploratory analysis of dynamics, PCA with hierarchical clustering was applied to max-normalized trajectories of the 1000 most abundant clonotypes. Separately sequenced CD4+ and CD8+ repertoires were used to assign the CD4 or CD8 phenotype of responding clones. TCRdb passed the public sequencing reads through fastp at Q25 and MiXCR, retaining productive beta sequences. Each record represents a unique CDR3 protein, reported with the most common genes and DNA among its rows. It is TCRdb's table, rather than the study itself, that gives the V and J calls and clone size. The sample has 300,000 to 350,000 distinct CDR3 sequences on record, around 19% of them singletons. Clones ranked in the top ten supply roughly 21% of the sample.

V loses 10 bases, J loses 0 bases, and the germline ends lie 10 bases apart. CDR1 is given as SEHNR and CDR2 as FQNEAQ, both from the germline V gene (reference sequence). The CDR3 starts with the cysteine, ends with the phenylalanine, and has 13 residues. Only the CDR3 DNA is retained, 39 bases long and in frame from the first base. The receptor was derived from a man aged 18 to 29 who had mild COVID-19 (a few samples of this study predate the infection). The sample titles of this study are shuffled in the database, so cell type and time point are left out; the donor was told from shared clones. This chain is built from TRBV7-9 and TRBJ1-5; the D gene assignment is ambiguous. The specimen sequenced was PBMCs or a T cell subset sorted from them (not recorded which). The DNA sequence is as follows: TGTGCCACCACTGGATATAGCAATCAGCCCCAGCATTTT. Its translation reads: CATTGYSNQPQHF.